This T cell receptor (beta chain) is drawn from a study of circulating CD8 cells and anti-PD-1 response in melanoma. V dropped 7 bases and J dropped 4 bases, with 13 bases sitting between them. The CDR3 has 13 amino acids. Germline V lookup: CDR1 MDHEN, CDR2 SYDVKM. Live CD3+CD8+TCRalphabeta+ cells were sorted into four subsets by PD-1 and/or TIGIT. This clonotype is large within its sample. Each library started from around 14 ng of total RNA using the QIAseq Immune Repertoire TCR panel. TCRdb called the reads again in MiXCR, with one record for every CDR3 protein. Of over 400 distinct CDR3 sequences listed, approximately 9.8% are singletons.

This sequence joins TRBV28 and TRBJ1-2; D not certain. This sequence was found in a human donor with melanoma. The sample consisted of CD8+ T cells from PBMCs, taken at baseline or after one month of anti-PD-1 therapy (not recorded which). CDR3 nucleotide sequence: TGTGCCAGCACCTTGACGAACGCCTATGGCTACACCTTC. It yields the protein CASTLTNAYGYTF.